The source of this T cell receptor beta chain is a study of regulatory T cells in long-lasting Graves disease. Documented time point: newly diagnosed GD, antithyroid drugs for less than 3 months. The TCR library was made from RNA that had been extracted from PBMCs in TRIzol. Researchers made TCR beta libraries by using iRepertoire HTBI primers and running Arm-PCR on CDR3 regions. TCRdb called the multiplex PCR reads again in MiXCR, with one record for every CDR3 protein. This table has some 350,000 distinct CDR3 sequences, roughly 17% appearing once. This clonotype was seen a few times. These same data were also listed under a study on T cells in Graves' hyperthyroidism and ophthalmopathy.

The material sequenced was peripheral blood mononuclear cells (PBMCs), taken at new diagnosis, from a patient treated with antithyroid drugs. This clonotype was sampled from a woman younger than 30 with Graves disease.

The CDR3 here is CASSVREAGELFF. The CDR3 DNA follows: TGTGCCAGCAGCGTTAGGGAGGCCGGGGAGCTGTTTTTT. This chain links TRBV13 with TRBJ2-2; maybe TRBD2 (6 bases). This CDR3 comprises 13 residues. Germline V gene lookup returns CDR1 PRHDT and CDR2 FYEKMQ (reference sequence). The V end lost 5 bases, the J end lost 6 bases, and 10 bases lay between the germline ends.